A selection of T cell receptor beta chains follows, all from one sample in a study of T cells in Graves' hyperthyroidism and ophthalmopathy. MiXCR, run by TCRdb on the multiplex PCR reads, gives a single entry per CDR3 protein. The profile covers hundreds of thousands of distinct CDR3 sequences, with roughly 14% appearing a single time and around 14% taken by the ten largest. The sequenced sample was blood. Receptors were obtained from a man in his late teens or twenties with Graves' ophthalmopathy. The CDR3 runs from the conserved cysteine through the conserved F or W. D genes are given only for firm matches.

v_call	d_call	j_call	cdr3_aa
TRBV2	NA	TRBJ2-1	CASSEPPGGRQFF
TRBV6-1	TRBD1	TRBJ2-7	CASSFIWGRTGDDEQYF
TRBV12-3/TRBV12-4	TRBD1	TRBJ2-1	CASSQGANRNEQFF
TRBV6-1	NA	TRBJ1-5	CASGPQGSNQPQHF
TRBV5-5	NA	TRBJ1-1	CASSLVRGGDTEAFF
TRBV3-1	NA	TRBJ1-1	CASSQATGRTEAFF
TRBV6-1	TRBD2	TRBJ2-5	CASREDWAGETQYF
TRBV10-3	NA	TRBJ1-2	CAISERTAGGDTF
TRBV6-2/TRBV6-3	NA	TRBJ2-1	CASSYPEGYNEQFF
TRBV18	NA	TRBJ2-7	CASSPPPSYEQYF
TRBV9	NA	TRBJ2-2	CASSGGRPGTGELFF
TRBV20-1	TRBD1	TRBJ1-1	CSARDGRDRGTTEAFF
TRBV3-1	TRBD2	TRBJ2-5	CASRYQGLAGGETQYF
TRBV18	NA	TRBJ2-7	CASSRQDSPYEQYF
TRBV7-3	TRBD2	TRBJ2-3	CASSRRAGGNTDTQYF
TRBV6-1	TRBD2	TRBJ2-3	CASSRAGASGGWTDTQYF
TRBV10-3	NA	TRBJ2-2	CAISESLGKNTGELFF
TRBV10-3	NA	TRBJ1-1	CAISERGRVGTEAFF
TRBV19	NA	TRBJ2-1	CASSRRSLYNEQFF
TRBV5-1	NA	TRBJ2-7	CASMKGGVGEQYF
TRBV12-5	NA	TRBJ2-7	CASGLVLGAIDYEQYF
TRBV20-1	NA	TRBJ2-7	CSAPEAFSRDYEQYF
TRBV6-1	NA	TRBJ2-5	CASSRNLEETQYF
TRBV6-4	NA	TRBJ1-1	CASSDSSWSANTEAFF
TRBV10-3	TRBD1	TRBJ1-4	CAAGQVNEKLFF
TRBV11-1	NA	TRBJ2-5	CASSFGADTYQETQYF
TRBV10-3	NA	TRBJ2-3	CAISESSSTDTQYF
TRBV25-1	NA	TRBJ1-2	CASSVGSSDGYTF
TRBV7-9	NA	NA	CASSLGPAPQFF
TRBV9	TRBD2	TRBJ2-3	CASSAGLARDTQYF
TRBV19	NA	TRBJ1-1	CASNGVGRDTEAFF
TRBV3-1	NA	TRBJ1-1	CASSQGSRGTEAFF
TRBV20-1	NA	TRBJ2-4	CSATGRVLGKNIQYF
TRBV5-4	TRBD2	TRBJ2-1	CASSNSPSGGSYNEQFF
TRBV7-3	NA	TRBJ2-5	CASSPTGGGQETQYF
TRBV6-1	NA	TRBJ2-7	CASTNTGNSYEQYF
TRBV4-2	TRBD1	TRBJ1-2	CASSQGDRSRFTF
TRBV24-1	NA	TRBJ2-2	CATSDLSGWDTGELFF
TRBV2	TRBD1	TRBJ1-4	CASTPGTGGVEKLFF
TRBV5-1	TRBD2	TRBJ2-5	CASSLDGTSRARTQYF
TRBV24-1	TRBD2	TRBJ2-1	CATSDTAGLLYNEQFF
TRBV20-1	TRBD2	TRBJ2-1	CSARDTTSGRSEQFF